These 29 T cell receptor beta chains originate from one sample sequenced in a study of human T cells and chemical hapten exposure. Indicated time point: pre-sensitization, week 0. The treatment: therapeutic diphenylcyclopropenone sensitization with weekly scalp DPC. TCRdb re-analysed the RACE reads in MiXCR, keeping a single row per CDR3 protein. The sample includes 200,000 to 300,000 distinct CDR3 sequences, approximately 8.6% of them seen just once. The sequences come from whole blood, collected in connection with sensitization to the hapten diphenylcyclopropenone (DPC). These receptors were taken from a woman aged 40-49 years with alopecia areata. Some clones in this sample may be carry-over from other donors' samples.

In its sample, this clonotype was seen a few times. The genes are TRBV6-2 or TRBV6-3 and TRBJ2-3; unclear D gene. The germline CDR1 and CDR2 sequences are MNHEY and SVGEGT. V shed 2 bases and J shed 6 bases, with 9 bases lying between them. There are 13 residues in the CDR3. The CDR3 protein is CASSYERWDTQYF. The CDR3 nucleotides are TGTGCCAGCAGTTACGAGCGTTGGGATACGCAGTATTTT.

The sample holds a few counts of this clonotype. J is TRBJ1-6 and V is TRBV28; the match to TRBD1 covers 7 bases. Germline CDR1 and CDR2: MDHEN and SYDVKM. V gave up 7 bases and J gave up 3 bases; unmatched junction bases: 3. This CDR3 has 14 residues. The CDR3 protein is CASTTGNYNSPLHF. In nucleotides, the CDR3 is TGTGCCAGCACGACAGGGAACTATAATTCACCCCTCCACTTT.

This sequence joins TRBV7-2 and TRBJ1-2; no definite D call. Germline loops: CDR1 SGHTA, CDR2 FQGNSA. V dropped 5 bases and J dropped 2 bases, with 18 bases sitting between them. CDR3 size: 16 residues. The CDR3 loop reads CASSPFLRESNYGYTF. CDR3 bases: TGTGCCAGCAGCCCCTTTCTTAGGGAGTCCAACTATGGCTACACCTTC.

V gene TRBV18 combines with J gene TRBJ1-1, with 7 bases aligning to TRBD1. V was clipped by 8 bases and J by 0 bases; unmatched bases: 3. The CDR3 consists of 13 residues. CDR1 is KGHSH and CDR2 is LQKENI in the germline V gene. This CDR3 reads CASLTGMNTEAFF. CDR3 nucleotides: TGTGCCAGCCTGACAGGGATGAACACTGAAGCTTTCTTT.

This clonotype was observed many times. V is TRBV5-5 and J is TRBJ2-6; D not certain. V was trimmed by 4 bases and J by 4 bases, leaving 6 bases between them. This CDR3 has 13 amino acids. The germline gives CDR1 SGHKS, CDR2 YYEKEE (reference sequence). CDR3 DNA sequence: TGTGCCAGCAGCCGCAGAGGGGCCAACGTCCTGACTTTC. Amino acids: CASSRRGANVLTF.

The chain joins TRBV20-1 to TRBJ2-1, with D tentatively TRBD1 (6 bases). Germline V CDR1 and CDR2: DFQATT, SNEGSKA (reference sequence). V lost 5 bases to trimming and J lost 0 bases, with 11 bases between them. CDR3 length: 14 amino acids. Written as DNA, the CDR3 is TGCAGTGCTGGAACAGGGCCCTCCTACAATGAGCAGTTCTTC. It specifies CSAGTGPSYNEQFF.

This clonotype showed up just a few times. The chain is built from TRBV6-6 and TRBJ2-7; no clear D. Trimming removed 4 bases from V and 9 bases from J, with 13 bases in between. Germline CDR1 MNHNY, CDR2 SVGAGI (reference sequence). The CDR3 loop spans 12 amino acids. The CDR3 spells CASSSLSLGQYF. For the CDR3, the DNA is TGTGCCAGCAGTTCCCTTTCGCTCGGGCAGTACTTC.

This clonotype was observed a handful of times. The V and J genes are TRBV4-2 and TRBJ2-7; TRBD2 matches 14 bases. This CDR3 has 19 residues. With 3 bases clipped from V and 2 bases from J, the junction kept 12 bases outside the gene matches. Germline V CDR1 and CDR2: LGHNA, YNFKEQ. The chain's CDR3 is CASSQARTSGRQTPYEQYF. As DNA, the CDR3 is TGTGCCAGCAGCCAGGCAAGGACTAGCGGGAGGCAAACTCCCTACGAGCAGTACTTC.

This clonotype was observed a handful of times. V usage is TRBV12-3 or TRBV12-4 and J usage is TRBJ2-1, with 11 positions matching TRBD2. This CDR3 has 18 amino acids. V dropped 0 bases and J dropped 5; count of bases not matched to a gene: 9. The CDR3 DNA reads as TGTGCCAGCAGTTTAGCTCGGCTAGCGGGAGGAATCCACAATGAGCAGTTCTTC. This encodes CASSLARLAGGIHNEQFF.

This clonotype has a count of ten or more. This chain connects TRBV27 to TRBJ1-5; the D gene is possibly TRBD1 (5 bases). V lost 3 bases and J lost 5, with 8 bases in between. CDR3 length: 13 amino acids. Germline V gene data show CDR1 as MNHEY and CDR2 as SMNVEV (reference sequence). CDR3 in amino acids: CASSLAGDQPQHF. CDR3 nucleotide sequence: TGTGCCAGCAGTTTGGCGGGGGATCAGCCCCAGCATTTT.

This chain connects TRBV6-5 to TRBJ1-5, with D possibly being TRBD1 (6 bases). The germline CDR1 and CDR2 sequences are MNHEY and SVGAGI. The CDR3 runs 14 residues. Trimming stripped 2 bases from V and 3 bases from J, with 8 bases between. The CDR3, as DNA: TGTGCCAGCAGTTACAGGGGGTCCAATCAGCCCCAGCATTTT. Residues: CASSYRGSNQPQHF.

This chain uses TRBV2 with TRBJ2-7; 10 bases fit TRBD1. CDR3 length: 16 residues. CDR1 SNHLY and CDR2 FYNNEI come from the germline V gene. The V gene end was trimmed by 6 bases and the J gene end by 4 bases; junction bases not matched to a gene: 12. Here the CDR3 DNA reads TGTGCCAGCAGAAACCCGGGACAGGGGAAGGGGTACGAGCAGTACTTC. Amino acids: CASRNPGQGKGYEQYF.

This clonotype was found a few times. The chain couples TRBV6-5 to TRBJ1-2; D is ambiguous. Germline CDR1 MNHEY, CDR2 SVGAGI. Trimming cost V 2 bases and J 2 bases, with 6 bases left between them. CDR3 length: 13 residues. The DNA for the CDR3 is TGTGCCAGCAGTTACGTCCCAAACTATGGCTACACCTTC. Amino acid sequence: CASSYVPNYGYTF.

Ten or more counts support this clonotype. V usage is TRBV28 and J usage is TRBJ1-3, with D hard to call. Trimming left V 1 base short and J 4 bases short, with 11 bases between. CDR1 and CDR2 (germline): MDHEN, SYDVKM. The CDR3 is made up of 15 amino acids. The CDR3: CASSLFGYSGNTIYF. The DNA for the CDR3 is TGTGCCAGCAGTTTATTCGGGTATTCCGGAAACACCATATATTTT.

This chain links TRBV4-2 with TRBJ1-1; no reliable D call. V gave up 6 bases and J gave up 1 base, with 24 bases separating them. The germline CDR1 and CDR2 sequences are LGHNA and YNFKEQ. The CDR3 contains 18 residues. CDR3 protein: CASRPDATRAYANTEAFF. CDR3 in DNA: TGTGCCAGCAGACCTGACGCAACACGAGCCTACGCGAACACTGAAGCTTTCTTT.

There are many counts of this clonotype. V usage is TRBV5-4 and J usage is TRBJ2-3; perhaps TRBD2 as D (6 bases). Per the germline V gene, CDR1 is SGHNT and CDR2 is YYREEE (reference sequence). With 2 bases removed from V and 0 bases from J, the gap between germline ends came to 13 bases. This CDR3 has 16 amino acids. This CDR3 is CASSFRVAASTDTQYF. In DNA form, the CDR3 reads TGTGCCAGCAGCTTTCGAGTAGCGGCCAGCACAGATACGCAGTATTTT.

This chain links TRBV11-2 with TRBJ1-6; 12 bases fit TRBD1. The length of the CDR3 is 17 residues. Germline V gives CDR1 SGHAT, CDR2 FQNNGV. The V and J ends lost 6 bases and 7 bases, in that order; junction bases with no gene match: 10. The CDR3 here is CASRHYGTGGFNSPLHF. The CDR3 DNA follows: TGTGCCAGCAGACATTACGGGACAGGGGGCTTCAATTCACCCCTCCACTTT.

This clonotype came up a few times. The chain is built from TRBV6-5 and TRBJ2-1; D remains ambiguous. The CDR3 is 15 residues long. Per germline, CDR1 MNHEY and CDR2 SVGAGI. With 6 bases removed from V and 1 base from J, the gap between germline ends came to 13 bases. The chain's CDR3 is CASRPDVLSYNEQFF. The CDR3 DNA reads as TGTGCCAGCAGACCGGACGTATTATCCTACAATGAGCAGTTCTTC.

The sample holds a few counts of this clonotype. The genes are TRBV20-1 and TRBJ2-3, with 9 bases matching TRBD2. Germline V CDR1 and CDR2: DFQATT, SNEGSKA (reference sequence). With V trimmed by 3 bases and J by 4 bases, 8 bases remained unmatched. CDR3 length: 15 residues. The CDR3 spells CSASPASGNADTQYF. CDR3 in DNA: TGCAGTGCTAGCCCGGCTAGCGGGAACGCAGATACGCAGTATTTT.

This clonotype was seen a handful of times. The chain recombines TRBV7-2 with TRBJ1-4; D unclear. Per germline, CDR1 SGHTA and CDR2 FQGNSA. The CDR3 extends over 14 amino acids. V was pared by 6 bases and J by 5 bases, with 13 bases between. CDR3 coding DNA: TGTGCCAGCAGTCCAATGGGCATAAATGAAAAACTGTTTTTT. The encoded protein is CASSPMGINEKLFF.

The sample holds a few counts of this clonotype. This chain connects TRBV6-5 to TRBJ1-2, with D unclear. Trimming cost V 2 bases and J 0 bases, with 16 bases left between them. The CDR3 contains 17 residues. The V gene's germline CDR1 is MNHEY and CDR2 SVGAGI. DNA for the CDR3: TGTGCCAGCAGTTACAAGCAATCGACGGAACCTAACTATGGCTACACCTTC. Protein: CASSYKQSTEPNYGYTF.

This clonotype was counted between two and nine times. This sequence joins TRBV10-3 and TRBJ2-2; 7 bases agree with TRBD2. J was trimmed by 5 bases and V by 6 bases; bases with no gene match: 9. CDR3 size: 15 residues. The germline V gene encodes CDR1 ENHRY and CDR2 SYGVKD. Here the CDR3 reads CAISTSEGLTGELFF. The CDR3 DNA is TGTGCCATCAGCACTAGCGAGGGATTAACCGGGGAGCTGTTTTTT.

V is TRBV5-1 and J is TRBJ1-6; no clear D gene. V gave up 2 bases and J gave up 6 bases, with 12 bases separating them. From germline, CDR1 is SGHRS and CDR2 YFSETQ. CDR3 length equals 15 residues. The CDR3 here is CASSFEGRINSPLHF. The CDR3 nucleotides are TGCGCCAGCAGCTTTGAGGGCAGGATTAATTCACCCCTCCACTTT.

This clonotype was seen many times. The CDR3 protein is CSARAGDTEAFF. CDR3 coding DNA: TGCAGTGCTAGGGCAGGGGACACTGAAGCTTTCTTT. The chain couples TRBV20-1 to TRBJ1-1; D perhaps matches TRBD1 (6 bases). The germline V gene has CDR1 DFQATT and CDR2 SNEGSKA (reference sequence). The CDR3 has 12 amino acids. With 3 bases removed from V and 3 bases from J, the gap between germline ends came to 8 bases.

This clonotype was counted ten times or more. The chain joins TRBV29-1 to TRBJ2-7; D might be TRBD1 (6 bases). Per germline, CDR1 SQVTM and CDR2 ANQGSEA. Trimming took off 7 bases at V and 4 bases at J, with 17 bases between the two ends. The length of the CDR3 is 13 residues. For the CDR3, the DNA is TGCAGCGCCCTAGGGGCCACAGGGTACGAGCAGTACTTC. This codes for CSALGATGYEQYF.

The CDR3 protein is CASSQGGRTAYSNQPQHF. The CDR3 DNA sequence: TGCGCCAGCAGCCAAGGGGGCAGGACGGCTTATAGCAATCAGCCCCAGCATTTT. This rearrangement joins TRBV4-1 to TRBJ1-5; possibly TRBD1 for D (5 bases). The CDR3 spans 18 residues. Deletions cut 1 base from V and 0 bases from J, with 16 bases between. The V gene's germline CDR1 is MGHRA and CDR2 YSYEKL.

This clonotype was seen repeatedly, ten times or more. The chain is built from TRBV7-2 and TRBJ2-5; 9 bases are a match to TRBD2. CDR1 and CDR2 (germline): SGHTA, FQGNSA. With V trimmed by 4 bases and J by 6 bases, 9 bases remained unmatched. The CDR3 extends over 15 amino acids. CDR3 sequence reads: CASSSPGLARKTQYF. CDR3 sequence (DNA): TGTGCCAGCAGCTCCCCCGGACTAGCGAGAAAGACCCAGTACTTC.

In its sample, this clonotype was seen a few times. The chain uses TRBV3-1 and TRBJ2-7; D gene unclear. The V gene lost 0 bases and the J gene lost 3 bases, with 12 bases spanning the gap. CDR3 length equals 15 residues. Germline CDR1 and CDR2: LGHDT and YNNKEL (reference sequence). The CDR3 DNA sequence: TGTGCCAGCAGCCAAGATATCCGGCTAAACTACGAGCAGTACTTC. Translation: CASSQDIRLNYEQYF.

This clonotype was detected ten times or more. The rearrangement uses TRBV28 and TRBJ2-1; no definite D call. The CDR3 is made up of 13 amino acids. Per germline, CDR1 MDHEN and CDR2 SYDVKM. The V end was cut by 6 bases, the J end by 6 bases, with 12 bases between. The CDR3 DNA reads as TGTGCCAGCAGCAACGGGCTCCCCAATGAGCAGTTCTTC. Protein: CASSNGLPNEQFF.